This TCR beta chain is from a study of shared clonotypes between healthy human individuals (dated by TCRdb to 2018 to 2020). With respect to the entire study: Two women and a few men aged 18 to 49 years were included in the cohort. Each donor's leukapheresis produced roughly between roughly 0.85 and 9.5 billion PBMCs. The study deeply sequenced blood TCR repertoires of about five healthy adults to estimate repertoire size and the extent of clonotype sharing between individuals. Per donor, three plates each were used for CD4 naive and CD4 memory, two for CD8 naive, and one for CD8 memory. To increase sequencing depth and limit assay-specific biases, different laboratories used diverse techniques to prepare libraries and sequence TCR repertoires.

A note on this clone: Its binding antigen is unknown. No per-base quality is available; no much larger clone lies one base away.

The paper's findings and limits, for the study overall: Compared with non-shared clonotypes, clonotypes shared by all four sorted-subset donors had higher generation probabilities. Pairwise subsampling led to the expectation that sequencing depth would affect the degree of clonotype sharing among donors. Across four donors, around 5% of naive CD4, roughly 3.8% of naive CD8, approximately 2.5% of memory CD4, and 0.3% to 0.45% of memory CD8 clonotypes were shared. Sampling was limited to blood, and TCR repertoires in tissue likely differ from TCR repertoires in blood. Because the study included a small number of donors, the genetic and exposure-history diversity represented was limited. Rarefaction of sorted-subset datasets indicated incomplete sequencing despite the large sequencing depth. Larger estimated clonotype richness was generally found for naive subsets than for memory subsets.

The CDR3 goes from the cysteine to the phenylalanine over 15 residues. Only the CDR3 DNA is retained, 45 bases long and in frame from the first base. CDR1 and CDR2 are drawn from the germline V gene: SGHTA, FQGNSA. Trimming removed 4 bases from V and 0 bases from J; the gene matches leave 3 bases unexplained. The donors were healthy, HIV-negative adults with no recently reported acute infections or vaccinations. Every donor was a Caucasian adult residing in Nashville, Tennessee, USA. Magnetic negative selection was used to enrich CD4+ T cells, after which naive cells were positively selected on CD45RA and the negative fraction became the memory subset. Blood was obtained by leukapheresis, after which PBMCs were separated by Ficoll-Histopaque density gradient centrifugation and cryopreserved in liquid nitrogen vapor phase. Analytical flow cytometry was used to check the purity and quantity of each magnetically sorted T cell population. From each sorted fraction, genomic DNA was isolated and quantified by UV absorbance on a Nanodrop 2000c.

TCR CDR3 regions were amplified from genomic DNA by multiplex PCR using the deep immunoSEQ assay. Extracted genomic DNA from each cell subset was spread evenly across all wells of several immunoSEQ 96-well plates, with each plate serving as a replicate. For sorted subsets, each replicate PCR was loaded with 150 to 250 ng genomic DNA, equivalent to 25,000 to 30,000 T cell genomes. Purified libraries were measured with a Qubit 3.0 fluorometer, size-checked on a Bioanalyzer 2100, and measured again with the KAPA Library Quantification kit. Every immunoSEQ 96-well plate was sequenced on a separate single-read 150-cycle Illumina NextSeq 550 flow cell. On the study's bioinformatics: Because the immunoSEQ output held only junctional sequences and lacked quality scores, the filtering could not match the filtering applied to full-length reads. To assign V/J genes and CDR3, sequences were annotated using PyIR, a Python wrapper for IgBLAST v1.9, with IMGT germline references. Any read was removed if the V/J assignment was weak (E-value above 1e-6), the CDR3 was missing, or the read contained stop codons, out-of-frame junctions, or ambiguous translated residues. V3J clonotypes were defined as sequences sharing an identical inferred V gene, J gene, and CDR3 amino acid sequence. Percentage overlap between repertoires was computed as shared unique clonotypes divided by the size of the smaller repertoire. Three approaches were used to assess repertoire richness: RTK rarefaction, the Chao1 estimator, and Recon v2.1 estimates of unobserved clonotypes. OLGA was used to compute generation probabilities for all TCRbeta clonotypes that the gDNA method yielded from four donors. This immuneACCESS table, as held by TCRdb, lists in-frame sequences with V and J called but not all clones. Of the missing ones, under half trace to an unresolved V gene in checked studies; the others have no known cause. The V and J calls and clone size are taken from that table; D and trimming were inferred from the DNA. Across this sample there are over 950,000 clones, with 60% to 80% seen only once. 0.7% to 0.95% of the sample lies in the top ten.

This TCR was sampled from a man aged 18 to 30 in good health. Some clones in this sample may be carry-over from other donors' samples. The chain was built from TRBV7-2 and TRBJ2-1; 7 bases in the junction line up with TRBD2. The specimen was memory CD4+ T cells from PBMCs. The cell subset or site label corresponds to: CD45RA-negative fraction. At the DNA level, the sequence is TGTGCCAGCAGCTCAATAGCGGGCTCCTACAATGAGCAGTTCTTC. It codes for CASSSIAGSYNEQFF.